The source of this T cell receptor (beta chain) is a study of cytomegalovirus exposure and HLA in healthy donors. This clone was seen a handful of times. The protocol was immunoSEQ multiplex PCR, while the TCRdb copy is restricted to in-frame clones and leaves out a portion. In the table there are about 58,000 clones, roughly 90% of which are singletons. The donors were part of the validation cohort, which consisted of roughly 110 subjects and was separate from the first cohort of 666 subjects. CDR1 and CDR2 from the germline V gene are SGHRS and YFSETQ. With 4 bases clipped from V and 6 bases from J, the junction kept 6 bases outside the gene matches. The CDR3 is 16 residues long.

This receptor was identified in a man aged 18 to 29 in good health and CMV-seronegative. The genes are TRBV5-1 and TRBJ2-1, with 14 nucleotides matching TRBD2. Specimen: PBMCs. For the CDR3, the DNA is TGCGCCAGCAGCCCGGGACTAGCGGGAGTGGGCAATGAGCAGTTCTTC. Encoded protein: CASSPGLAGVGNEQFF.